The sequence of this T cell receptor beta chain was determined in a study of tumor and adjacent non-tumor tissue in lung cancer. This sample's RNA came from whole unsorted tissue. The normal lung tissue was taken more than 3 cm from the tumor edge. Per the germline V gene, CDR1 is SGHAT and CDR2 is FQNNGV. The CDR3 loop spans 17 amino acids. V shed 4 bases, J shed 8 bases, and the junction held 14 bases outside the gene matches. A modified ARM-PCR protocol with three rounds of nested PCR amplified TCRbeta. MiXCR, run by TCRdb on the multiplex PCR reads, gives a single entry per CDR3 protein. The table includes about 98,000 distinct CDR3 sequences, 80% detected once.

The specimen sequenced was distant non-tumor lung tissue. V and J are TRBV11-2 and TRBJ2-1, with 10 bases fitting TRBD1. The clonotype comes from a man aged 60 to 75 with small cell lung cancer. This CDR3 is CASSSEGMGQGSDEQFF. The CDR3 DNA reads as TGTGCCAGCAGCTCAGAGGGAATGGGACAGGGGAGCGATGAGCAGTTCTTC.